The source of this T cell receptor (beta chain) is a study of cytomegalovirus exposure and HLA in healthy donors. Study-level background: The early release's HLA-typed donors yielded roughly 85 million unique TCRs.

On this clone itself: Its target is not known.

CDR1 is MNHEY, CDR2 SMNVEV, per germline (reference sequence). This CDR3 has 14 amino acids. V was shortened by 5 bases and J by 6 bases, with 16 bases between the two germline ends. Study outcomes and limitations: Follow-up analysis later connected one missense variant in DCLRE1C with trimming of TCR beta V- and J-genes. Across donors, most TCRs were seen rarely, yet some public ones were widespread.

Use of 60 Vbeta and 13 Jbeta primers characterized the PCR. Here immunoSEQ multiplex PCR was the method, and the copy in TCRdb shows in-frame clones only, minus some. The table has approximately 170,000 clones, 70% to 80% seen once. The sample taken for sequencing was PBMCs. The chain uses TRBV27 and TRBJ1-2, with D possibly matching TRBD1 (6 bases). The TCR comes from a man aged 35-49 years in good health and CMV-seronegative. CDR3 sequence (DNA): TGTGCCAGCAGTACTTGGGGGGGGGCGGATGGCTACACCTTC. Encoded protein: CASSTWGGADGYTF.